This is a list of T cell receptor beta chains from one sample in a study of CXCR3-negative and CXCR3-positive naive CD8 T cells. From its re-call of the 5' RACE reads, TCRdb lists each CDR3 protein once, without DNA. In all, the sample yields under 65,000 distinct CDR3 sequences. Specimen: memory CD8+ T cells from blood. Receptor source: a human donor in good health. Some clones in this sample may be carry-over from other donors' samples. Both conserved end residues are part of each CDR3.

V gene	J gene	CDR3 length	CDR3 protein
TRBV20-1	TRBJ2-7	14	CSARSPGGSYEQYF
TRBV11-2	TRBJ2-3	17	CASSLDLGGVGTDTQYF
TRBV10-1	TRBJ1-6	16	CASSASTDGLNSPLHF
TRBV6-6	TRBJ2-3	15	CASSYGGYATDTQYF
TRBV4-2	TRBJ1-1	15	CASSQNREANTEAFF
TRBV29-1	TRBJ2-7	13	CSPNRPRFYEQYF
TRBV7-8	TRBJ1-3	16	CASSRSQGWSGNTIYF
TRBV21-1	TRBJ1-3	16	CASSKDNRRFGNTIYF
TRBV15	TRBJ2-7	14	CATSTGQGANEQYF
TRBV11-2	TRBJ2-7	13	CASSFSVGYEQYF
TRBV25-1	TRBJ1-1	13	CASSEQGSTEAFF
TRBV5-1	TRBJ2-7	14	CASSVGTGSYEQYF
TRBV27	TRBJ1-2	14	CASTPRGGVDGYTF
TRBV11-2	TRBJ2-4	15	CASSLVQGSSNIQYF
TRBV10-3	TRBJ1-1	14	CAISDQVVNTEAFF
TRBV29-1	TRBJ2-1	14	CSVEGAPPWDEQFF